The T cell receptor beta chain described here comes from a study of blood T cell repertoires in COVID-19. The CDR3 length is 18 residues. Germline V CDR1 and CDR2: SGHVS, FNYEAQ. V lost 1 base to trimming and J lost 9 bases; unmatched junction nucleotides: 14. Method: immunoSEQ multiplex PCR; TCRdb's copy keeps in-frame clones and lacks some. The sample consists of 150,000 or so clones, about 89% of them appearing once. The chain recombines TRBV7-6 with TRBJ1-6, with TRBD1 matching 8 bases. This receptor was identified in a man in his fifties with acute or convalescent COVID-19. The sequenced material came from peripheral blood. This CDR3 reads CASSLDGRGQGASSPLHF. CDR3 bases: TGTGCCAGCAGCTTAGATGGTCGTGGGCAGGGGGCAAGTTCACCCCTCCACTTT.